In this sample, the clone carrying this T cell receptor beta chain turned up a few times. What it binds is unknown. These data originate in a study of T-cell reconstitution after alpha-beta-depleted transplantation in children. Notes on the study in general: There were reportedly several hundred expanded graft clones from which alpha-beta T cells came about two months after transplant. Most T-cell counts and diversity one year after the transplant came from T cells that were newly produced.

V lost 1 base, J lost 4 bases, and 16 bases lay in between. CDR3 length equals 16 residues. The V gene's germline CDR1 is SEHNR and CDR2 FQNEAQ (reference sequence). It was with unique molecular identifiers that the TCRbeta library was prepared. MiXCR was run by TCRdb on the PCR reads, yielding one entry per CDR3 protein. The sample has 150,000 to 200,000 distinct CDR3 sequences, roughly 6.3% seen once. The chain has TRBV7-9 and TRBJ1-2; D not resolved. The material was PBMCs, obtained before TCRalphabeta/CD19-depleted stem cell transplant. The receptor was derived from a girl in the first two years of life with combined immunodeficiency, due to receive a stem cell transplant. The CDR3 coding sequence is TGTGCCAGCAGCTTAGAGGGAAAACCCTCATTCTATGGCTACACCTTC. Residues: CASSLEGKPSFYGYTF.